The sample holds many counts of the clone carrying this T cell receptor (beta chain). The antigen remains unidentified. The CDR3 length is 18 residues. V was shortened by 2 bases and J by 0 bases, with 17 bases between the two germline ends. Germline V lookup: CDR1 SGHVS, CDR2 FQNEAQ. The lymph nodes were axillary draining lymph nodes from breast cancer patients. The data are from a study of breast tumors, draining lymph nodes, adjacent tissues. Study findings and constraints: Luminal-like breast cancer showed significantly greater tumor-nontumor repertoire similarity than basal-like breast cancer did.

One entry per CDR3 protein results from TCRdb running MiXCR on the multiplex PCR reads. This sample has around 290,000 distinct CDR3 sequences, with 30% found just once. The rearrangement joins TRBV7-8 to TRBJ1-5; tentatively, D is TRBD1 (5 bases). The sample taken for sequencing was axillary lymph node tissue. This TCR came from a female donor with breast cancer. Some clones in this sample may be carry-over from other donors' samples. This chain's CDR3 is CASSLSRDLGVSNQPQHF. The CDR3 nucleotides are TGTGCCAGCAGCTTATCGCGGGATCTGGGGGTTAGCAATCAGCCCCAGCATTTT.